The next 14 T cell receptor beta chains were all read from a single sample in a study of blood T cell repertoires in COVID-19. Clones were read by immunoSEQ multiplex PCR, and TCRdb kept only the in-frame ones, dropping some. The sample contains more than 200,000 clones, approximately 90% of which appear only once. The sample taken for sequencing was peripheral blood. The receptors stem from a man in his 70s with acute or convalescent COVID-19.

The chain couples TRBV4-3 to TRBJ2-3; TRBD2 agrees at 8 bases. This CDR3 spans 16 amino acids. The ends lost 4 bases at V and 3 bases at J; junction bases unmatched: 9. Germline V gives CDR1 LGHNA, CDR2 YSLEER. The CDR3 coding sequence is TGCGCCAGCAGCCCCCAACTAGCGGAGGGGACAGATACGCAGTATTTT. It encodes CASSPQLAEGTDTQYF.

The rearrangement uses TRBV6-1 and TRBJ2-1; maybe TRBD2 (6 bases). Trimming cost V 1 base and J 9 bases, with 10 bases left between them. CDR3 size: 13 residues. CDR1 and CDR2 (germline): MNHNS, SASEGT. This chain's CDR3 is CASSEDRTTEQFF. The CDR3 nucleotides read TGTGCCAGCAGTGAAGACCGGACTACTGAGCAGTTCTTC.

The sample holds a few counts of this clone. This chain uses TRBV6-2 or TRBV6-3 with TRBJ2-3, with 8 bases fitting TRBD2. The germline CDR1 and CDR2 sequences are MNHEY and SVGEGT. Unmatched junction bases numbered 8, after V lost 2 bases and J lost 4 bases. The CDR3 covers 16 residues. The CDR3 nucleotides read TGTGCCAGCAGTTACGAAGCGGGAGCTCTGCCAGATACGCAGTATTTT. Translating gives CASSYEAGALPDTQYF.

V gene TRBV6-6 combines with J gene TRBJ1-1; D is unresolved. With 5 bases removed from V and 2 bases from J, the gap between germline ends came to 12 bases. This CDR3 spans 14 amino acids. Germline CDR1 reads MNHNY; CDR2 reads SVGAGI (reference sequence). CDR3 sequence: CASSPDTFNTEAFF. Here the CDR3 DNA reads TGTGCCAGCAGTCCCGACACCTTCAACACTGAAGCTTTCTTT.

The CDR3, as DNA: TGTGCCAGCTCACCAGGTCAGGGAACCCACGAGCAGTACTTC. Translation gives CASSPGQGTHEQYF. The rearrangement links TRBV18 to TRBJ2-7; D is perhaps TRBD1 (5 bases). This CDR3 has 14 amino acids. V was cut by 2 bases and J by 5 bases, with 13 bases left in between. CDR1 is KGHSH and CDR2 is LQKENI in the germline V gene.

The chain combines TRBV5-1 with TRBJ2-1; 9 bases match TRBD1. J lost 8 bases, V lost 3 bases, and 6 bases had no gene match. From germline, CDR1 is SGHRS and CDR2 YFSETQ. This CDR3 has 14 amino acids. As DNA, the CDR3 is TGCGCCAGCAGCTGGGGGGACAGGGTGGATGAGCAGTTCTTC. Translated, it gives CASSWGDRVDEQFF. Supplemented by reference TRBV5-1 and TRBJ2-1, the full variable domain reads KAGVTQTPRYLIKTRGQQVTLSCSPISGHRSVSWYQQTPGQGLQFLFEYFSETQRNKGNFPGRFSGRQFSNSRSEMNVSTLELGDSALYLCASSWGDRVDEQFFGPGTRLTVL.

In nucleotides, the CDR3 is TGTGCCAGCAGCCAAGGGACAGGTTGGGCCCTCCACTTT. Protein sequence: CASSQGTGWALHF. The genes are TRBV3-1 (or the pseudogene TRBV3-2) and TRBJ1-6; 7 nucleotides line up with TRBD1. Germline lookup yields CDR1 LGHDT and CDR2 YNNKEL (reference sequence). The V and J ends lost 1 base and 14 bases, in that order; junction bases with no gene match: 5. The CDR3 runs 13 residues.

The J gene is TRBJ1-4, the V gene TRBV5-4; the D is unclear. The V end lost 2 bases, the J end lost 0 bases, and 11 bases lay between the germline ends. The germline V gene encodes CDR1 SGHNT and CDR2 YYREEE (reference sequence). The CDR3 spans 16 residues. The CDR3 is CASSFKGLSTNEKLFF. Here the CDR3 DNA reads TGTGCCAGCAGCTTCAAAGGACTATCAACTAATGAAAAACTGTTTTTT.

This clone was seen a single time. The genes are TRBV5-1 and TRBJ2-1; TRBD2 might be the D (5 bases). Germline lookup yields CDR1 SGHRS and CDR2 YFSETQ. Trimming pared 1 base from V and 1 base from J, leaving 12 bases between. CDR3 length equals 16 residues. The CDR3 region has the DNA TGCGCCAGCAGCTTGAGTTACGGGGATTCCTACAATGAGCAGTTCTTC. Its translation is CASSLSYGDSYNEQFF.

The chain joins TRBV5-4 to TRBJ1-2, with D possibly being TRBD1 (6 bases). The V gene lost 6 bases and the J gene lost 2 bases, with 17 bases spanning the gap. The CDR3 consists of 15 residues. Germline V gene data show CDR1 as SGHNT and CDR2 as YYREEE (reference sequence). For the CDR3, the DNA is TGTGCCAGCAAATTGGATGCAGGGACAAACTATGGCTACACCTTC. It specifies CASKLDAGTNYGYTF. The full variable domain, in which reference TRBV5-4 and TRBJ1-2 provide the parts outside the CDR3, is ETGVTQSPTHLIKTRGQQVTLRCSSQSGHNTVSWYQQALGQGPQFIFQYYREEENGRGNFPPRFSGLQFPNYSSELNVNALELDDSALYLCASKLDAGTNYGYTFGSGTRLTVV.

The DNA of the CDR3 is TGTGCCACCAGCAGAGGGACACGGAACACTGAAGCTTTCTTT. Protein: CATSRGTRNTEAFF. The V gene is TRBV15, the J gene TRBJ1-1, with D maybe TRBD1 (5 bases). Germline-derived CDR1 and CDR2 are LNHNV and YYDKDF (reference sequence). The CDR3 consists of 14 residues. Between the trimmed V and J ends, which lost 1 base and 1 base, there was a span of 7 bases. The whole variable domain, remainder taken from reference TRBV15 and TRBJ1-1, is DAMVIQNPRYQVTQFGKPVTLSCSQTLNHNVMYWYQQKSSQAPKLLFHYYDKDFNNEADTPDNFQSRRPNTSFCFLDIRSPGLGDTAMYLCATSRGTRNTEAFFGQGTRLTVV.

This rearrangement joins TRBV7-2 to TRBJ2-1, with 12 positions matching TRBD2. The CDR3 is made up of 15 amino acids. Trimming took 4 bases from V and 10 from J; bases not matched to a gene: 8. Per germline, CDR1 SGHTA and CDR2 FQGNSA. The CDR3 is CASSSRGLAGREQFF. The CDR3 DNA reads as TGTGCCAGCAGCTCCCGAGGACTAGCGGGACGCGAGCAGTTCTTC.

The chain combines TRBV5-8 with TRBJ2-5; D is unclear. Between the trimmed V and J ends, which lost 2 bases and 4 bases, there was a span of 18 bases. Germline CDR1 reads SGHTS; CDR2 reads YDEGEE. CDR3 size: 16 residues. Here the CDR3 reads CASSFTNPGVGETQYF. DNA of the CDR3: TGTGCCAGCAGCTTCACCAACCCCGGAGTGGGAGAGACCCAGTACTTC.

CDR3 protein: CASSPAPFTNTGELFF. Written as DNA, the CDR3 is TGCGCCAGCAGTCCTGCGCCATTTACGAACACCGGGGAGCTGTTTTTT. This chain joins TRBV4-3 and TRBJ2-2; D is unclear. V gave up 6 bases and J gave up 0 bases, with 14 bases separating them. Germline V lookup: CDR1 LGHNA, CDR2 YSLEER. The CDR3 sequence is 16 residues long.